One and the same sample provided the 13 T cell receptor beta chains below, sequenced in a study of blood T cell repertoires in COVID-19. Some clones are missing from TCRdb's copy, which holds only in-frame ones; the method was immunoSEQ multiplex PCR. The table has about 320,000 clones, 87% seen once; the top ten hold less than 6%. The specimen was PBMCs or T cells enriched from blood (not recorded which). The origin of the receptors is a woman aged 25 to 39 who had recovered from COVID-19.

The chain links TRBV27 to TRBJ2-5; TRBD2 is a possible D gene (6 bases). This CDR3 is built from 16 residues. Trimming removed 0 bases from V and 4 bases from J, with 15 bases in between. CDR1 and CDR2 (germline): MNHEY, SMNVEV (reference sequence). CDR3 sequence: CASSLSIGGEGETQYF. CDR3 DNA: TGTGCCAGCAGTTTATCGATCGGGGGTGAGGGAGAGACCCAGTACTTC.

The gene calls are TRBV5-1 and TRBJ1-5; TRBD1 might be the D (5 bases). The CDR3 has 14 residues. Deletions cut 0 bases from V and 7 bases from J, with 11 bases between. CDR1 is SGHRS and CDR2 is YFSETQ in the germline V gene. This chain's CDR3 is CASSLARVCQPQHF. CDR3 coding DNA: TGCGCCAGCAGCTTGGCCAGGGTCTGCCAGCCCCAGCATTTT.

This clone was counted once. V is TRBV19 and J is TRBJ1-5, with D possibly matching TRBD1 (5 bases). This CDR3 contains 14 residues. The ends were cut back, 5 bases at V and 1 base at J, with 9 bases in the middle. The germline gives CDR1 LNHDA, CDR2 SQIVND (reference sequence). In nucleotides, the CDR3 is TGTGCCAGTAGTTCCAGGGTGAGCAATCAGCCCCAGCATTTT. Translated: CASSSRVSNQPQHF.

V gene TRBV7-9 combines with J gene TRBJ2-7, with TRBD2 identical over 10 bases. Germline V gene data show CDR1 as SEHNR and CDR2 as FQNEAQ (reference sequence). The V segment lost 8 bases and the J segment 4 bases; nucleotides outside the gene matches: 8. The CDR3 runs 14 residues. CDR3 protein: CASRASGGPYEQYF. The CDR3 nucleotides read TGTGCCAGCCGAGCTAGCGGGGGCCCTTACGAGCAGTACTTC.

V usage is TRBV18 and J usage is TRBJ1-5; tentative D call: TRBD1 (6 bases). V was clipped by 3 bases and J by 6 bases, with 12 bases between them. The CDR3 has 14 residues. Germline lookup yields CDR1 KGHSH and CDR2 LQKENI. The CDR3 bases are TGTGCCAGCTCACCGTCAGGGGTTGGTCAGCCCCAGCATTTT. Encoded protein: CASSPSGVGQPQHF.

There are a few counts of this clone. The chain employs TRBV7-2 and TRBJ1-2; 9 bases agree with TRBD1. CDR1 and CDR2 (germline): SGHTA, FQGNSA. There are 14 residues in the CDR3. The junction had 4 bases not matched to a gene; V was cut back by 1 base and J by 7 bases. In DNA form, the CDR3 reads TGTGCCAGCAGCTTAGAGGGACAGGGATCTGGCTACACCTTC. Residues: CASSLEGQGSGYTF. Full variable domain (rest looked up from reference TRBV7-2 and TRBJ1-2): GAGVSQSPSNKVTEKGKDVELRCDPISGHTALYWYRQSLGQGLEFLIYFQGNSAPDKSGLPSDRFSAERTGGSVSTLTIQRTQQEDSAVYLCASSLEGQGSGYTFGSGTRLTVV.

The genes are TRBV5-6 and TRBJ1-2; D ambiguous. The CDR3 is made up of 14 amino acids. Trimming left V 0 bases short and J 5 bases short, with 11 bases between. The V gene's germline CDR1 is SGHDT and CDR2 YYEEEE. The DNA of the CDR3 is TGTGCCAGCAGCTTGGGCGGGGTTGAGTATGGCTACACCTTC. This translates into CASSLGGVEYGYTF.

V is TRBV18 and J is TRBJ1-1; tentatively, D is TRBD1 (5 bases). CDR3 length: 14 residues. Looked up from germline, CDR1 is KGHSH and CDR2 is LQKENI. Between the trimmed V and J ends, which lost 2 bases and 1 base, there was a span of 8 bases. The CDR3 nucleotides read TGTGCCAGCTCACCAGCGACAGCGAACACTGAAGCTTTCTTT. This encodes CASSPATANTEAFF.

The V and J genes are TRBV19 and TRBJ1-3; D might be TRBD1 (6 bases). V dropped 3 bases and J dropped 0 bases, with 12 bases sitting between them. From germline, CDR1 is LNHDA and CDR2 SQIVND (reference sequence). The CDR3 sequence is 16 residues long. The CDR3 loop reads CASSMVGALSGNTIYF. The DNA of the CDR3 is TGTGCCAGTAGTATGGTGGGGGCCCTCTCTGGAAACACCATATATTTT.

The CDR3 loop reads CASSPLQKTGELFF. The CDR3 DNA follows: TGTGCCAGCAGCCCGCTACAGAAGACCGGGGAGCTGTTTTTT. The chain combines TRBV3-1 (or the pseudogene TRBV3-2) with TRBJ2-2, with D unresolved. The V gene lost 4 bases and the J gene lost 5 bases, with 11 bases spanning the gap. This CDR3 comprises 14 residues. Germline CDR1 is LGHDT and CDR2 is YNNKEL (reference sequence).

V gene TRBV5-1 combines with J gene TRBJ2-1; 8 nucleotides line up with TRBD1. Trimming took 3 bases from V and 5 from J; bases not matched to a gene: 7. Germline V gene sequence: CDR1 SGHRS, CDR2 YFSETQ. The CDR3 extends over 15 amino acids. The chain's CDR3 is CASSSAGTGNNEQFF. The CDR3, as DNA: TGCGCCAGCAGCTCCGCCGGGACAGGAAACAATGAGCAGTTCTTC.

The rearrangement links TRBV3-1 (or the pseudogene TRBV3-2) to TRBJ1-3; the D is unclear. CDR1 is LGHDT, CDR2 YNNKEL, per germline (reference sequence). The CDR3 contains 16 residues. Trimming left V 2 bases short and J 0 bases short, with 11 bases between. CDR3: CASSQKRSSSGNTIYF. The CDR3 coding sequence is TGTGCCAGCAGCCAAAAAAGGAGCAGCTCTGGAAACACCATATATTTT.

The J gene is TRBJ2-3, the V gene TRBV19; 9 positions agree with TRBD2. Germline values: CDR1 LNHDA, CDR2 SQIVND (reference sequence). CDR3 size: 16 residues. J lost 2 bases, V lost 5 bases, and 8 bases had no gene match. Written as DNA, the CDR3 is TGTGCCAGTAGTTTCAGTAGCGGGGGAAACACAGATACGCAGTATTTT. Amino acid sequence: CASSFSSGGNTDTQYF.